This TCR beta chain was observed in a study of T cell changes during pregnancy in multiple sclerosis. The repertoire was sequenced with immunoSEQ multiplex PCR; TCRdb's copy has only in-frame clones and lacks some. This sample has under 40,000 clones, with about 87% found just once. This CDR3 is 13 amino acids long. Trimming left V 1 base short and J 4 bases short, with 5 bases between. Germline CDR1 reads LNHDA; CDR2 reads SQIVND (reference sequence). This sequence originates from a female donor with multiple sclerosis, enrolled in a pregnancy study. The chain carries TRBV19 and TRBJ1-5; D ambiguous. The starting material was CD4+ T cells from peripheral blood mononuclear cells, obtained before pregnancy. DNA for the CDR3: TGTGCCAGTAGTATAGTCCAAAATCAGCCCCAGCATTTT. It codes for CASSIVQNQPQHF.